This T cell receptor (beta chain) was profiled in a study of cytomegalovirus exposure and HLA in healthy donors. Only in-frame clones appear in the TCRdb table, and some are missing; sequencing was by immunoSEQ multiplex PCR. There are about 240,000 clones in the sample; approximately 83% occur only once, and 1% to 1.5% lies in the top ten. This CDR3 has 16 residues. V was clipped by 7 bases and J by 4 bases, with 22 bases between them. The germline gives CDR1 MDHEN, CDR2 SYDVKM. The chain carries TRBV28 and TRBJ2-5, with TRBD1 as a possible D gene (5 bases). The sequence was obtained from a woman aged 30 to 39 in good health and CMV-seropositive. Sequencing used PBMCs. The CDR3 loop reads CASTQGSQGIGETQYF. DNA for the CDR3: TGTGCCAGCACTCAAGGTTCGCAGGGAATTGGAGAGACCCAGTACTTC.